This T cell receptor (beta chain) comes out of a study of CD8+CD57+ T cells in acquired aplastic anemia. Study-level information: Mean yield of DNA from sorted CD4+ and CD8+ cells was roughly 3.4 ug. An average of roughly 11 million reads for CD4+ cells was obtained from healthy donors. Study-wide findings and caveats: A set of around 30 CD8+ CDR3 sequences was shared between patients and controls, and these sequences appeared highly expressed in patients.

The CDR3 has 14 residues. Germline CDR1 is LNHNV and CDR2 is YYDKDF (reference sequence). Comment on this clonotype: As yet, its antigen is unknown. The junction does not match germline at one end; this may be a read error.

CDR3 and TCR beta VDJ profiling relied on a genomic DNA template. MiXCR, run by TCRdb on the reads, gives a single entry per CDR3 protein. The sample has 100,000 to 150,000 distinct CDR3 sequences; around 46% are singletons. This receptor was taken from a human donor in good health, serving as a control. What was sequenced was sorted CD4+, CD8+, or CD8+CD57+ T cells (not recorded which) from PBMCs. The chain links TRBV15 to TRBJ1-6; 8 nucleotides align to TRBD1. The CDR3 is CAASRKDRASPLHF. The CDR3 region has the DNA TGTGCCGCCAGCAGAAAGGACAGGGCTTCACCCCTCCACTTT.